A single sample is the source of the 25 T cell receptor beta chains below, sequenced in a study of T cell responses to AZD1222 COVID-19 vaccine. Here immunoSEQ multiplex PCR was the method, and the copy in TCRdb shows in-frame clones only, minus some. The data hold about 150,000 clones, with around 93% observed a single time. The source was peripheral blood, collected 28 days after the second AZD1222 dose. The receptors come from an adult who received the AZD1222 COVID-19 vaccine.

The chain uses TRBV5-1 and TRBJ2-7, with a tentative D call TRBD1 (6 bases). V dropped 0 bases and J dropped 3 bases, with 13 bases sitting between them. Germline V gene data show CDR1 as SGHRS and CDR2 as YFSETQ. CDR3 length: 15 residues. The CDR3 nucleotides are TGCGCCAGCAGCTTGGCCCTCACAGGGCTCTACGAGCAGTACTTC. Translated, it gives CASSLALTGLYEQYF.

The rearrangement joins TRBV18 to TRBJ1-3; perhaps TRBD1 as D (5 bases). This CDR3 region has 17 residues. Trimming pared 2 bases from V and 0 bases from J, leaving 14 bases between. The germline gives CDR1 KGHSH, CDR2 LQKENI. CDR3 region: CASSPLAGTGSGNTIYF. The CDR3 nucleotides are TGTGCCAGCTCACCATTAGCCGGGACTGGCTCTGGAAACACCATATATTTT.

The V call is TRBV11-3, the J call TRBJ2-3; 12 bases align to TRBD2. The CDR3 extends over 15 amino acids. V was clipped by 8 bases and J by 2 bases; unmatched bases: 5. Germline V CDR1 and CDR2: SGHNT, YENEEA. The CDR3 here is CASGLAGGLTDTQYF. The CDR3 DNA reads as TGTGCCAGCGGCCTAGCGGGGGGGCTCACAGATACGCAGTATTTT.

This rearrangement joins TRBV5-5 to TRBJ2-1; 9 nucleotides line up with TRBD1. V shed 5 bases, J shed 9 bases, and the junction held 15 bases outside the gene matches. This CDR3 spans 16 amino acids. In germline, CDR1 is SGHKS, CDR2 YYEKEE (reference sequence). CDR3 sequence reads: CASREALGQGIIEQFF. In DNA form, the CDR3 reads TGTGCCAGCAGAGAGGCCCTAGGACAGGGGATAATTGAGCAGTTCTTC.

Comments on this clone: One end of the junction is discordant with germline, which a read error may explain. The CDR3 coding sequence is TGTGCCAGCAGCGAAGGGACTGCTAGCGGGGCTAGCACAGATACGCAGTATTTT. Its translation is CASSEGTASGASTDTQYF. The chain recombines TRBV6-1 with TRBJ2-3; 9 bases agree with TRBD2. Germline V gene lookup returns CDR1 MNHNS and CDR2 SASEGT. This CDR3 has 18 amino acids.

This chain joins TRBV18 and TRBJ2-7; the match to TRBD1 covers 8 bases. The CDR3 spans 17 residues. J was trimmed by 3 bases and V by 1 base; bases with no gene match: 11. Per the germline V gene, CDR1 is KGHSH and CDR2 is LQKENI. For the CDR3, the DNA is TGTGCCAGCTCACCACGGCCCAGGGGGCTTAACAACTACGAGCAGTACTTC. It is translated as CASSPRPRGLNNYEQYF. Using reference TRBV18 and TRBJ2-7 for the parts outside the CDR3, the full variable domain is NAGVMQNPRHLVRRRGQEARLRCSPMKGHSHVYWYRQLPEEGLKFMVYLQKENIIDESGMPKERFSAEFPKEGPSILRIQQVVRGDSAAYFCASSPRPRGLNNYEQYFGPGTRLTVT.

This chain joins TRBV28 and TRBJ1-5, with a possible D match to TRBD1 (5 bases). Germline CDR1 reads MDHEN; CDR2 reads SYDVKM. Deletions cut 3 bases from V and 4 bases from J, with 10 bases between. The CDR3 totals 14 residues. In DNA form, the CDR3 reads TGTGCCAGCAGTTTTGGGGCAGGGAATCAGCCCCAGCATTTT. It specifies CASSFGAGNQPQHF.

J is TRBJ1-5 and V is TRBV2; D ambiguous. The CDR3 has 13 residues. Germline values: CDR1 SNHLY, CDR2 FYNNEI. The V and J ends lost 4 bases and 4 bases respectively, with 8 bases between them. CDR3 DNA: TGTGCCAGCAGTGCAGACTTAAATCAGCCCCAGCATTTT. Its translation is CASSADLNQPQHF.

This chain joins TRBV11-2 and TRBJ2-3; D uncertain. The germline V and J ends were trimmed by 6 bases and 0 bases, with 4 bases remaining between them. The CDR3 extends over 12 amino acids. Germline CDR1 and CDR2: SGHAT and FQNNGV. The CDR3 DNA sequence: TGTGCCAGCAGACATAGCACAGATACGCAGTATTTT. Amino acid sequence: CASRHSTDTQYF.

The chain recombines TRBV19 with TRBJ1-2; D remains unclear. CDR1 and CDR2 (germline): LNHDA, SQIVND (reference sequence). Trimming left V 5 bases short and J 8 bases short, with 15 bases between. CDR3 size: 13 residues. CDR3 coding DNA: TGTGCCAGTAGTTTACTCCCGCTCAACGGCTACACCTTC. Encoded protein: CASSLLPLNGYTF.

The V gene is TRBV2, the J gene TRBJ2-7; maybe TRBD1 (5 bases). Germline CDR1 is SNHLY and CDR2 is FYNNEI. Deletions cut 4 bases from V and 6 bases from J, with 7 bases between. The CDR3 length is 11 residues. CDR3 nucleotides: TGTGCCAGCAGTGTTGGGGCCGAGCAGTACTTC. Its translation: CASSVGAEQYF. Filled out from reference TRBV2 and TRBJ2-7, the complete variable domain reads EPEVTQTPSHQVTQMGQEVILRCVPISNHLYFYWYRQILGQKVEFLVSFYNNEISEKSEIFDDQFSVERPDGSNFTLKIRSTKLEDSAMYFCASSVGAEQYFGPGTRLTVT.

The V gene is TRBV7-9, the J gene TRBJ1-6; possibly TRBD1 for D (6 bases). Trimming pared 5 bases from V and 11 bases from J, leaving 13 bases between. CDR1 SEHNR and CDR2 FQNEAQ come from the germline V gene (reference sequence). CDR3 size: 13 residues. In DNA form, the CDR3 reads TGTGCCAGCAGCGAGAGGGGGGGACCACCCCTCCACTTT. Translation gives CASSERGGPPLHF.

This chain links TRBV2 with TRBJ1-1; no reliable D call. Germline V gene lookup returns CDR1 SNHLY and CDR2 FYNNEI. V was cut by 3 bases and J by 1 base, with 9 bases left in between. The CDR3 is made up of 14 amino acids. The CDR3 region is CASSDAYKNTEAFF. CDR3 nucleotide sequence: TGTGCCAGCAGTGACGCCTACAAGAACACTGAAGCTTTCTTT.

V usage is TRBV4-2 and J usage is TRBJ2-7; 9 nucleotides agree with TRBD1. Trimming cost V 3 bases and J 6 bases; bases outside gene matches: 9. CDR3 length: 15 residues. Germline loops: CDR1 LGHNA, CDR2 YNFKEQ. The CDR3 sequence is CASSQTGTGFVEQYF. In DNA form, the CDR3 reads TGTGCCAGCAGCCAGACCGGGACAGGGTTTGTCGAGCAGTACTTC.

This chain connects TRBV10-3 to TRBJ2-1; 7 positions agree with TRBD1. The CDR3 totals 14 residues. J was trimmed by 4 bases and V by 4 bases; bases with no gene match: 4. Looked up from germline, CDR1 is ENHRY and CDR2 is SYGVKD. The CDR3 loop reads CAISGTGLYNEQFF. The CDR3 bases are TGTGCCATCAGTGGGACAGGACTGTACAATGAGCAGTTCTTC.

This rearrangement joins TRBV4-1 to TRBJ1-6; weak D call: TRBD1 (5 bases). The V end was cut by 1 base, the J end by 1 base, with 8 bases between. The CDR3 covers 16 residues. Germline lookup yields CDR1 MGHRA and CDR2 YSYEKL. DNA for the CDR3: TGCGCCAGCAGCCAAGGAGGGGTTTCCTATAATTCACCCCTCCACTTT. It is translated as CASSQGGVSYNSPLHF.

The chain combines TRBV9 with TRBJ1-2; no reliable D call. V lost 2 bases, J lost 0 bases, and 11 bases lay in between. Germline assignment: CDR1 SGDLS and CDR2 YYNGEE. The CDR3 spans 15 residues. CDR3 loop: CASSVGDSANYGYTF. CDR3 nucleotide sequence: TGTGCCAGCAGCGTCGGGGATTCAGCTAACTATGGCTACACCTTC.

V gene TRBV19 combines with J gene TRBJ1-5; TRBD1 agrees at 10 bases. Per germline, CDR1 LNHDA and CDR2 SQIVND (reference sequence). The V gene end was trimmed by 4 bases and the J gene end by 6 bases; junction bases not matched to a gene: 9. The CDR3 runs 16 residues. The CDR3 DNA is TGTGCCAGTAGTACCGACGGACAGGGGGAAAGTCAGCCCCAGCATTTT. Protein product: CASSTDGQGESQPQHF.

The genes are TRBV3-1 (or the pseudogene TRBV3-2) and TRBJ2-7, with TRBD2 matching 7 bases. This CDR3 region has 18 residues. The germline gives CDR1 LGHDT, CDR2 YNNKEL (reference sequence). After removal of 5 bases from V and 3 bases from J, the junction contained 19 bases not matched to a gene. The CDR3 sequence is CASSSRLRPGGNYYEQYF. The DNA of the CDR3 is TGTGCCAGCAGCTCCCGACTTCGACCCGGGGGGAATTACTACGAGCAGTACTTC.

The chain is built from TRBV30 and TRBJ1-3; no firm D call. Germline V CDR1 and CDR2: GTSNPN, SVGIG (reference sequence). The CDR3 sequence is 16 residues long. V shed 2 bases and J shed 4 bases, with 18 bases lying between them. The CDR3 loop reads CAWSRPGYALGNTIYF. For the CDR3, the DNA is TGTGCCTGGAGTCGGCCGGGATACGCTCTCGGAAACACCATATATTTT.

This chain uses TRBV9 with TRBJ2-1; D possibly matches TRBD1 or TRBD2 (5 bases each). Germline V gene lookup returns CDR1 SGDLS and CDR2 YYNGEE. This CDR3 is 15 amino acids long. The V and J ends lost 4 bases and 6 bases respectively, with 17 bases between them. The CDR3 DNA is TGTGCCAGCAGCTTAGGACTCATAGGGGTCAATGAGCAGTTCTTC. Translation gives CASSLGLIGVNEQFF.

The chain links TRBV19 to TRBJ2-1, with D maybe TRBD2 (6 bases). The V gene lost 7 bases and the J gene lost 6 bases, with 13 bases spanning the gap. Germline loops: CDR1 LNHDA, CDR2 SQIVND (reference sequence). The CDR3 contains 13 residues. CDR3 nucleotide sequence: TGTGCCAGTACCCCGGGACTCTCCAATGAGCAGTTCTTC. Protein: CASTPGLSNEQFF.

The CDR3 region is CSVRGTDRVANEKLFF. CDR3 bases: TGCAGCGTTCGAGGGACAGACAGGGTGGCTAATGAAAAACTGTTTTTT. The V call is TRBV29-1, the J call TRBJ1-4; 7 bases are a match to TRBD1. From germline, CDR1 is SQVTM and CDR2 ANQGSEA. The trim removed 5 bases at V and 3 bases at J, leaving 12 bases unmatched. This CDR3 contains 16 residues.

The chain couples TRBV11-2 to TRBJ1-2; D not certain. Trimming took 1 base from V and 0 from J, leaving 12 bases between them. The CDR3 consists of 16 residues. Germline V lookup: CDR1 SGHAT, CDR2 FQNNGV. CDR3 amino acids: CASSLGVGSTNYGYTF. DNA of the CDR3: TGTGCCAGCAGCTTAGGCGTGGGATCTACTAACTATGGCTACACCTTC.

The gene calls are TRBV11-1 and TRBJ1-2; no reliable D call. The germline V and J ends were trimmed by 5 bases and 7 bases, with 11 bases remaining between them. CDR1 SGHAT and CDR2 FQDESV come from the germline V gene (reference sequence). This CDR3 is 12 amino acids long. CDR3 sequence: CASSLGSSGYTF. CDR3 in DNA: TGTGCCAGCAGCCTAGGGTCATCTGGCTACACCTTC. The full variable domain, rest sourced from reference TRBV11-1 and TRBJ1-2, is EAEVAQSPRYKITEKSQAVAFWCDPISGHATLYWYRQILGQGPELLVQFQDESVVDDSQLPKDRFSAERLKGVDSTLKIQPAELGDSAMYLCASSLGSSGYTFGSGTRLTVV.